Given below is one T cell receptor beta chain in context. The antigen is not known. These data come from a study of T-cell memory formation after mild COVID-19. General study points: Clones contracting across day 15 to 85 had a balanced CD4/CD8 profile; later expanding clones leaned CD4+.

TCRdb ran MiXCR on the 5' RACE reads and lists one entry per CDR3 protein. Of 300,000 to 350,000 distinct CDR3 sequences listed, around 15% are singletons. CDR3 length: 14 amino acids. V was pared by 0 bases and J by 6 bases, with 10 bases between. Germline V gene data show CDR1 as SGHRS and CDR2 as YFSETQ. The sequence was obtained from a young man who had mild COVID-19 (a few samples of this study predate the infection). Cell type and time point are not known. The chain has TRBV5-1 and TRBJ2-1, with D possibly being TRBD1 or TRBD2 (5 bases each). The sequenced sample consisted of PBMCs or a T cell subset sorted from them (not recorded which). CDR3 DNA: TGCGCCAGCAGCTTGGGTTGGGGGAGCAATGAGCAGTTCTTC. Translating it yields CASSLGWGSNEQFF.